This T cell receptor beta chain was identified during a study of blood T cell repertoires in COVID-19. Generated by immunoSEQ multiplex PCR, the TCRdb table keeps only in-frame clones and is missing some. The table lists about 370,000 clones, over 75% of them singletons. The CDR3 loop spans 13 amino acids. Germline CDR1 is SGHVS and CDR2 is FNYEAQ. Between the trimmed V and J ends, which lost 5 bases and 5 bases, there was a span of 7 bases. This sequence originates from a young man who had recovered from COVID-19. Sequencing was carried out using PBMCs or T cells enriched from blood (not recorded which). The chain uses TRBV7-6 and TRBJ1-6, with D possibly being TRBD1 (6 bases). The DNA of the CDR3 is TGTGCCAGCAGCCGACAGGATAATTCACCCCTCCACTTT. This translates into CASSRQDNSPLHF.